The clone carrying this T cell receptor beta chain was observed at least ten times. The antigen is unknown. The CDR3 runs to 11 residues. Germline assignment: CDR1 GTSNPN and CDR2 SVGIG (reference sequence). V lost 3 bases and J 8 bases, leaving 10 bases between the germline ends. This record belongs to a study of T cells in Graves' hyperthyroidism and ophthalmopathy. TCR beta CDR3 regions were amplified from RNA. HTBI primers were employed in a first-round RT-PCR of the TCR CDR3. TCRdb re-called the multiplex PCR reads with MiXCR, one entry per CDR3 protein. The sample lists some 490,000 distinct CDR3 sequences, 22% occurring once. Study outcomes and limitations: Separating ophthalmopathy from stable hyperthyroidism was achieved by a 13 V-J model.

The sequenced sample consisted of blood. The clonotype comes from a woman aged 70-85 years with Graves' ophthalmopathy. This rearrangement joins TRBV30 to TRBJ1-1; D gene ambiguous. The CDR3 spells CAWSNRPEAFF. CDR3 nucleotide sequence: TGTGCCTGGAGCAACCGACCGGAAGCTTTCTTT.